Following are 28 T cell receptor beta chains from one sample sequenced in a study of metastatic and nonmetastatic thyroid tumors. All patients were untreated before thyroid surgery. TCRdb re-called the PCR reads through MiXCR. The table records approximately 20,000 clones, 37% of them present only once. Input material: tumor tissue. All receptors come from a female donor with papillary thyroid cancer or a benign thyroid nodule (not recorded which). Some clones in this sample may be carry-over from other donors' samples.

V gene TRBV4-2 combines with J gene TRBJ2-7; 7 nucleotides agree with TRBD2. V shed 1 base, J shed 0 bases, and the junction held 3 bases outside the gene matches. The CDR3 has 15 amino acids. Germline values: CDR1 LGHNA, CDR2 YNFKEQ. CDR3 in amino acids: CASSQASGLSYEQYF. CDR3 nucleotides: TGTGCCAGCAGCCAAGCTAGCGGACTCTCCTACGAGCAGTACTTC.

There are a few counts of this clone. This chain joins TRBV6-1 and TRBJ2-2; 9 positions agree with TRBD2. The J segment lost 2 bases and the V segment lost 4 bases, leaving 2 bases of the junction unmatched. The CDR3 is 15 residues long. The germline CDR1 and CDR2 sequences are MNHNS and SASEGT. The CDR3 DNA sequence: TGTGCCAGCAGTGCTCTAGCGGGAAACACCGGGGAGCTGTTTTTT. Translated: CASSALAGNTGELFF.

This chain connects TRBV6-5 to TRBJ2-1; 7 bases align to TRBD1. Looked up from germline, CDR1 is MNHEY and CDR2 is SVGAGI. The CDR3 runs 17 residues. Unmatched junction bases numbered 12, after V lost 7 bases and J lost 0 bases. The CDR3 protein is CASTLNRWTGSYNEQFF. The CDR3 region has the DNA TGTGCCAGCACCTTAAATAGGTGGACAGGCTCCTACAATGAGCAGTTCTTC.

This clone has just a few counts. The rearrangement joins TRBV2 to TRBJ1-5, with no clear D. The CDR3 runs 13 residues. With 6 bases removed from V and 1 base from J, the gap between germline ends came to 7 bases. The germline V gene encodes CDR1 SNHLY and CDR2 FYNNEI. The CDR3 coding sequence is TGTGCCAGCAGGGTGAAAAGCAATCAGCCCCAGCATTTT. It translates to CASRVKSNQPQHF. Looking up the rest from reference TRBV2 and TRBJ1-5 gives the full variable domain: EPEVTQTPSHQVTQMGQEVILRCVPISNHLYFYWYRQILGQKVEFLVSFYNNEISEKSEIFDDQFSVERPDGSNFTLKIRSTKLEDSAMYFCASRVKSNQPQHFGDGTRLSIL.

The chain recombines TRBV27 with TRBJ1-2; D ambiguous. The germline CDR1 and CDR2 sequences are MNHEY and SMNVEV (reference sequence). Trimming pared 6 bases from V and 7 bases from J, leaving 15 bases between. This CDR3 region has 13 residues. The CDR3 DNA is TGTGCCAGCAGGCTAGAGGGAGTAGGTGGCTACACCTTC. Translated, it gives CASRLEGVGGYTF.

This rearrangement joins TRBV11-1 to TRBJ1-1; D call uncertain. The CDR3 consists of 11 residues. V lost 1 base and J 3 bases, leaving 0 bases between the germline ends. Per the germline V gene, CDR1 is SGHAT and CDR2 is FQDESV (reference sequence). This CDR3 is CASSLDTEAFF. The CDR3, as DNA: TGTGCCAGCAGCTTAGACACTGAAGCTTTCTTT. Drawing the rest from reference TRBV11-1 and TRBJ1-1, the complete variable domain is EAEVAQSPRYKITEKSQAVAFWCDPISGHATLYWYRQILGQGPELLVQFQDESVVDDSQLPKDRFSAERLKGVDSTLKIQPAELGDSAMYLCASSLDTEAFFGQGTRLTVV.

This clone was observed a handful of times. This chain uses TRBV6-1 with TRBJ2-3; 7 nucleotides align to TRBD1. CDR1 MNHNS and CDR2 SASEGT come from the germline V gene. There are 14 residues in the CDR3. Trimming at V came to 6 bases and at J to 1 base, leaving 4 bases not matched to a gene. The CDR3 DNA reads TGTGCCAGCAGCGGGACAGCCGGCACAGATACGCAGTATTTT. It translates to CASSGTAGTDTQYF.

The genes are TRBV12-3 or TRBV12-4 and TRBJ2-7; D is uncertain. This CDR3 has 13 residues. Trimming took 3 bases from V and 6 from J, leaving 12 bases between them. The CDR3 is CASSFSRAAEQYF. The CDR3 DNA is TGTGCCAGCAGTTTTAGTAGAGCAGCCGAGCAGTACTTC.

This clone was seen more than once but under ten times. The chain couples TRBV25-1 to TRBJ2-7; no reliable D call. CDR1 and CDR2 (germline): MGHDK, SYGVNS. The CDR3 is made up of 14 amino acids. V lost 4 bases and J 0 bases, leaving 10 bases between the germline ends. CDR3 region: CASSGPTDSYEQYF. The CDR3 DNA reads TGTGCCAGCAGTGGACCGACGGACTCCTACGAGCAGTACTTC.

The chain employs TRBV12-3 or TRBV12-4 and TRBJ1-5; D may be TRBD1 (5 bases). Trimming stripped 8 bases from V and 1 base from J, with 9 bases between. This CDR3 contains 13 residues. Here the CDR3 DNA reads TGTGCCAGCTTGGGGGGGAGCAATCAGCCCCAGCATTTT. It is translated as CASLGGSNQPQHF.

Comment on this clone: A read error may account for a junction end that differs from germline. This chain links TRBV6-1 with TRBJ1-2; D might be TRBD1 (5 bases). This CDR3 is built from 12 residues. Germline CDR1 reads MNHNS; CDR2 reads SASEGT. Here the CDR3 DNA reads TGTGCCAGCGAGGGGTCGCGGTTACCGTACCCATTC. As protein: CASEGSRLPYPF.

This clone has a handful of counts. The chain uses TRBV15 and TRBJ1-1; tentative D call: TRBD1 (5 bases). V was pared by 1 base and J by 5 bases, with 11 bases between. The CDR3 runs 14 residues. Germline V gene lookup returns CDR1 LNHNV and CDR2 YYDKDF (reference sequence). The chain's CDR3 is CATSRGLGDTEAFF. Written as DNA, the CDR3 is TGTGCCACCAGCAGAGGATTAGGGGATACTGAAGCTTTCTTT.

The rearrangement links TRBV6-1 to TRBJ1-5, with D perhaps TRBD1 (6 bases). The CDR3 has 15 amino acids. The germline V gene encodes CDR1 MNHNS and CDR2 SASEGT. Trimming took 6 bases from V and 0 from J, leaving 12 bases between them. The CDR3 loop is CASRQGGYSNQPQHF. CDR3 DNA: TGTGCCAGCAGACAGGGCGGGTATAGCAATCAGCCCCAGCATTTT.

This chain links TRBV28 with TRBJ2-6, with 8 bases lining up with TRBD1. CDR1 is MDHEN, CDR2 SYDVKM, per germline. This CDR3 region has 16 residues. The trim removed 3 bases at V and 3 bases at J, leaving 4 bases unmatched. For the CDR3, the DNA is TGTGCCAGCAGTTTCGCAGGGGGCGGTGGGGCCAACGTCCTGACTTTC. The encoded protein is CASSFAGGGGANVLTF.

This clone occurred a few times. V is TRBV10-3 and J is TRBJ2-1; 8 positions match TRBD2. The CDR3 runs to 15 residues. Germline CDR1 reads ENHRY; CDR2 reads SYGVKD. V lost 6 bases and J lost 3; bases outside the gene matches: 7. Here the CDR3 reads CAISESGLVYNEQFF. The CDR3, as DNA: TGTGCCATCAGCGAATCGGGACTAGTCTACAATGAGCAGTTCTTC.

The rearrangement links TRBV19 to TRBJ2-5; 10 bases match TRBD2. After removal of 4 bases from V and 5 bases from J, the junction contained 4 bases not matched to a gene. Germline values: CDR1 LNHDA, CDR2 SQIVND (reference sequence). There are 14 residues in the CDR3. Here the CDR3 reads CASSTLAGEETQYF. CDR3 nucleotides: TGTGCCAGTAGTACCCTAGCGGGAGAGGAGACCCAGTACTTC. The variable domain in full, completed from reference TRBV19 and TRBJ2-5, reads DGGITQSPKYLFRKEGQNVTLSCEQNLNHDAMYWYRQDPGQGLRLIYYSQIVNDFQKGDIAEGYSVSREKKESFPLTVTSAQKNPTAFYLCASSTLAGEETQYFGPGTRLLVL.

The chain couples TRBV6-1 to TRBJ1-2; 7 nucleotides align to TRBD1. This CDR3 is 15 amino acids long. J was trimmed by 4 bases and V by 0 bases; bases with no gene match: 5. Germline CDR1 reads MNHNS; CDR2 reads SASEGT. CDR3 DNA sequence: TGTGCCAGCAGTGAAGCGCAGTCAGGGGGCTATGGCTACACCTTC. Amino acid sequence: CASSEAQSGGYGYTF.

The DNA of the CDR3 is TGCAGTGCTGCGACATTCTCTACCTACACCTTC. It specifies CSAATFSTYTF. The J gene is TRBJ1-2, the V gene TRBV20-1; D remains unclear. This CDR3 has 11 residues. The V end lost 5 bases, the J end lost 10 bases, and 14 bases lay between the germline ends. Germline CDR1 reads DFQATT; CDR2 reads SNEGSKA (reference sequence).

This clone was found a few times. V and J are TRBV30 and TRBJ2-7; 9 bases match TRBD2. Germline loops: CDR1 GTSNPN, CDR2 SVGIG (reference sequence). This CDR3 has 13 amino acids. Trimming removed 4 bases from V and 6 bases from J; junction bases left unmatched: 7. CDR3 DNA: TGTGCCTGGACTCGGCGGGAGGGCCGCGAGCAGTACTTC. It encodes CAWTRREGREQYF.

This chain uses TRBV6-6 with TRBJ2-3, with a tentative D call TRBD2 (6 bases). Germline V gene data show CDR1 as MNHNY and CDR2 as SVGAGI (reference sequence). V was cut by 0 bases and J by 4 bases, with 11 bases left in between. This CDR3 comprises 15 residues. The CDR3 DNA follows: TGTGCCAGCAGTTACTCGGGGGGAGTACCAGATACGCAGTATTTT. Amino acid sequence: CASSYSGGVPDTQYF.

The rearrangement joins TRBV5-8 to TRBJ2-7, with 8 bases aligning to TRBD1. The CDR3 has 15 residues. Trimming removed 4 bases from V and 3 bases from J; junction bases left unmatched: 9. The germline gives CDR1 SGHTS, CDR2 YDEGEE. The CDR3 nucleotides are TGTGCCAGCAGCCAATTCGGACAGGGTAGCTACGAGCAGTACTTC. Protein product: CASSQFGQGSYEQYF.

This chain uses TRBV11-2 with TRBJ2-3, with TRBD1 identical over 9 bases. CDR1 and CDR2 (germline): SGHAT, FQNNGV. The length of the CDR3 is 16 residues. The V gene end was trimmed by 6 bases and the J gene end by 2 bases; junction bases not matched to a gene: 9. The CDR3 DNA reads TGTGCCAGCAGACGCCCGGGACAGGGTATCACAGATACGCAGTATTTT. Its translation: CASRRPGQGITDTQYF.

In its sample, this clone was seen many times. The J gene is TRBJ1-1, the V gene TRBV28, with no clear D. CDR3 size: 14 residues. Germline V gene sequence: CDR1 MDHEN, CDR2 SYDVKM. Trimming took 8 bases from V and 1 from J, leaving 14 bases between them. This CDR3 is CASGRQAGNTEAFF. As DNA, the CDR3 is TGTGCCAGCGGCCGCCAGGCAGGGAACACTGAAGCTTTCTTT.

The chain carries TRBV7-2 and TRBJ2-2, with D unclear. V shed 1 base and J shed 6 bases, with 3 bases lying between them. The CDR3 has 12 residues. The germline CDR1 and CDR2 sequences are SGHTA and FQGNSA. The CDR3 DNA reads as TGTGCCAGCAGCTTAGGGTCCGGGGAGCTGTTTTTT. This codes for CASSLGSGELFF.

This clone was found a few times. The gene calls are TRBV27 and TRBJ2-1, with 8 bases lining up with TRBD2. The CDR3 length is 17 residues. Germline V lookup: CDR1 MNHEY, CDR2 SMNVEV (reference sequence). The V segment lost 5 bases and the J segment 0 bases; nucleotides outside the gene matches: 9. The CDR3 sequence is CASSAGLAISSYNEQFF. Written as DNA, the CDR3 is TGTGCCAGCAGTGCCGGACTAGCAATAAGCTCCTACAATGAGCAGTTCTTC.

Written as DNA, the CDR3 is TGTGCCAGTGAGCGCCCAGGGACATATAACAATGAGCAGTTCTTC. As protein: CASERPGTYNNEQFF. J is TRBJ2-1 and V is TRBV12-3 or TRBV12-4; D might be TRBD1 (6 bases). The CDR3 has 15 amino acids. The ends were cut back, 9 bases at V and 5 bases at J, with 20 bases in the middle.

This clone was found a few times. The rearrangement links TRBV7-9 to TRBJ2-5; a weak D match, TRBD1 (6 bases). The germline V gene has CDR1 SEHNR and CDR2 FQNEAQ (reference sequence). The CDR3 runs 15 residues. V shed 1 base and J shed 1 base, with 10 bases lying between them. DNA for the CDR3: TGTGCCAGCAGCTTAGAGGTGGACAGCCAAGAGACCCAGTACTTC. This sequence encodes CASSLEVDSQETQYF.

This chain links TRBV6-1 with TRBJ1-2, with D hard to call. This CDR3 has 13 residues. Germline values: CDR1 MNHNS, CDR2 SASEGT. V dropped 1 base and J dropped 3 bases, with 6 bases sitting between them. The DNA for the CDR3 is TGTGCCAGCAGTGAAGGAGGCCACTATGGCTACACCTTC. Amino acid sequence: CASSEGGHYGYTF.